This TCR beta chain was observed in a study of radiation and T cells in renal cell carcinoma. Findings of the study overall: In blood, top tumor clones expanded by 2 weeks, shrinking by 4. No pretreatment tumor biopsies were available for baseline clonotypes.

TCRdb keeps only in-frame clones here, not all; method: immunoSEQ multiplex PCR. The sample records over 120,000 clones, approximately 86% being singletons. The CDR3 spans 12 residues. CDR1 and CDR2 from the germline V gene are WSHSY and SAAADI. V was shortened by 3 bases and J by 2 bases, with 5 bases between the two germline ends. The table lists this clone with a count of one. The antigen is not known. Time point: blood 4 weeks post-SBRT, at nephrectomy. Treatment specified: 15 Gy SBRT to primary tumor, nephrectomy 4 weeks later. Nephrectomy followed 15 Gy stereotactic body radiation by 4 weeks. Blood was sampled at baseline, 2 weeks and 4 weeks after SBRT.

The specimen was blood, collected from a patient whose treatment included radiotherapy and nephrectomy. This chain connects TRBV10-2 to TRBJ2-7; D is uncertain. This TCR was recovered from a woman between 50 and 59 years old with renal cell carcinoma. In nucleotides, the CDR3 is TGCGCCAGCAGTGACGAGACCTACGAGCAGTACTTC. Protein product: CASSDETYEQYF.